The present T cell receptor beta chain was sequenced within a study of cytomegalovirus exposure and HLA in healthy donors. Study-level information: In an earlier analysis, 117 million unique TCR beta sequences were found from some 200 million T cells.

The ends lost 4 bases at V and 5 bases at J; junction bases unmatched: 7. CDR1 is PRHDT and CDR2 is FYEKMQ in the germline V gene (reference sequence). The length of the CDR3 is 14 residues. Both 60 Vbeta primers and 13 Jbeta primers went into the PCR. Clones were read by immunoSEQ multiplex PCR, and TCRdb kept only the in-frame ones, dropping some. This table has around 110,000 clones, 79% appearing once. Sequencing input: PBMCs. The chain is built from TRBV13 and TRBJ1-2; 7 nucleotides agree with TRBD1. This clonotype was obtained from a man aged 30 to 39 in good health and CMV-seropositive. The CDR3 coding sequence is TGTGCCAGCAGCTCGACAGGGTCGGGTTATGGCTACACCTTC. Residues: CASSSTGSGYGYTF.